One and the same sample provided the 8 T cell receptor beta chains below, sequenced in a study of CD8+ T cells in alopecia areata. The treatment denotes: oral pan-JAK inhibitor, 5-10 mg twice daily. Extracted RNA was reverse transcribed into cDNA, the sequencing template. Some clones are missing from TCRdb's copy, which holds only in-frame ones; the method was immunoSEQ multiplex PCR. The sample holds about 74,000 clones; over 25% are singletons and the top ten take 14% to 15%. The sequencing used CD8+ T cells sorted from blood, collected at week 4, from a patient treated with tofacitinib. The receptors come from a human donor with alopecia areata.

This clone was observed many times. The rearrangement uses TRBV19 and TRBJ2-1; D call uncertain. Germline CDR1 reads LNHDA; CDR2 reads SQIVND (reference sequence). This CDR3 is 12 amino acids long. Trimming cost V 3 bases and J 10 bases, with 10 bases left between them. CDR3 sequence (DNA): TGTGCCAGTAGTATTCCTTCCCTAGAGCAGTTCTTC. This gives the protein CASSIPSLEQFF. Full variable domain (outside the CDR3, taken from reference TRBV19 and TRBJ2-1): DGGITQSPKYLFRKEGQNVTLSCEQNLNHDAMYWYRQDPGQGLRLIYYSQIVNDFQKGDIAEGYSVSREKKESFPLTVTSAQKNPTAFYLCASSIPSLEQFFGPGTRLTVL.

This clone was recorded many times. Distinct nucleotide sequences in the sample also encode this CDR3. The CDR3 sequence: CASSFGTGELFF. In DNA, the CDR3 is TGTGCCAGCAGCTTCGGCACCGGGGAGCTGTTTTTT. The chain has TRBV7-9 and TRBJ2-2; D unclear. The CDR3 is made up of 12 amino acids. Germline-derived CDR1 and CDR2 are SEHNR and FQNEAQ (reference sequence). Trimming removed 3 bases at V and 4 bases at J, with 3 bases between.

The chain uses TRBV30 and TRBJ1-5; D might be TRBD1 (5 bases). The V gene lost 6 bases and the J gene lost 4 bases, with 13 bases spanning the gap. This CDR3 region has 13 residues. In germline, CDR1 is GTSNPN, CDR2 SVGIG (reference sequence). The CDR3: CACARPGNQPQHF. The CDR3 bases are TGTGCCTGCGCCCGCCCAGGGAATCAGCCCCAGCATTTT.

The CDR3 DNA reads TGTGCCAGCAGTTTATCTCGAGGGGGCGAGCAGTACTTC. It codes for CASSLSRGGEQYF. This chain joins TRBV27 and TRBJ2-7, with D perhaps matching TRBD1 (6 bases). This CDR3 is built from 13 residues. V was shortened by 0 bases and J by 6 bases, with 9 bases between the two germline ends. Germline loops: CDR1 MNHEY, CDR2 SMNVEV (reference sequence).

The V gene is TRBV29-1, the J gene TRBJ2-7; no clear D gene. The CDR3 totals 12 residues. Looked up from germline, CDR1 is SQVTM and CDR2 is ANQGSEA. The germline V and J ends were trimmed by 0 bases and 7 bases, with 10 bases remaining between them. CDR3 DNA sequence: TGCAGCGTTGAAGATCGATTCCGGGAGCAGTACTTC. Translated: CSVEDRFREQYF.

This clone was seen a few times. V and J are TRBV7-9 and TRBJ2-7, with a possible D match to TRBD1 (6 bases). Looked up from germline, CDR1 is SEHNR and CDR2 is FQNEAQ (reference sequence). The CDR3 length is 13 residues. Trimming stripped 1 base from V and 4 bases from J, with 8 bases between. The CDR3 sequence is CASSLGTAYEQYF. CDR3 bases: TGTGCCAGCAGCTTAGGGACAGCTTACGAGCAGTACTTC.

The J gene is TRBJ2-5, the V gene TRBV30, with 8 nucleotides matching TRBD1. There are 13 residues in the CDR3. Germline V gene data show CDR1 as GTSNPN and CDR2 as SVGIG (reference sequence). J lost 5 bases, V lost 4 bases, and 6 bases had no gene match. The CDR3 region is CAWTGGGLETQYF. Here the CDR3 DNA reads TGTGCCTGGACAGGGGGCGGGTTGGAGACCCAGTACTTC. The whole variable domain, filled in from reference TRBV30 and TRBJ2-5, reads SQTIHQWPATLVQPVGSPLSLECTVEGTSNPNLYWYRQAAGRGLQLLFYSVGIGQISSEVPQNLSASRPQDRQFILSSKKLLLSDSGFYLCAWTGGGLETQYFGPGTRLLVL.

This chain joins TRBV30 and TRBJ1-2, with D maybe TRBD1 (6 bases). CDR3 length equals 13 residues. V lost 5 bases to trimming and J lost 0 bases, with 10 bases between them. Germline assignment: CDR1 GTSNPN and CDR2 SVGIG (reference sequence). The CDR3 bases are TGTGCCTGGGGGACATTTACTAACTATGGCTACACCTTC. Translating gives CAWGTFTNYGYTF. The variable domain in full, completed from reference TRBV30 and TRBJ1-2, reads SQTIHQWPATLVQPVGSPLSLECTVEGTSNPNLYWYRQAAGRGLQLLFYSVGIGQISSEVPQNLSASRPQDRQFILSSKKLLLSDSGFYLCAWGTFTNYGYTFGSGTRLTVV.